The source of this T cell receptor beta chain is a study of identifying expanded T cells in peripheral blood. No infections or other immune events were documented during collection. Only in-frame clones appear in the TCRdb table, and some are missing; sequencing was by immunoSEQ multiplex PCR. The sample includes 55,000 to 60,000 clones, roughly 89% seen only once; the top ten take approximately 3.8%. As concerns this clone: What it binds is not known.

Study observations and caveats: Two-week clone count variance significantly increased as total template count grew. Over approximately two and four weeks, about 15 and 19 clones changed, versus approximately 1.1 between replicates.

Germline V gene lookup returns CDR1 SGHRS and CDR2 YFSETQ. V lost 0 bases and J lost 0, with 10 bases in between. This CDR3 is 16 amino acids long. The sample comprised blood. This clonotype was sampled from a person aged 18-70 years in good health. The chain couples TRBV5-1 to TRBJ1-3, with D unclear. The CDR3 nucleotides are TGCGCCAGCAGCTTGGGGGTCGGTCACTCTGGAAACACCATATATTTT. This sequence encodes CASSLGVGHSGNTIYF.